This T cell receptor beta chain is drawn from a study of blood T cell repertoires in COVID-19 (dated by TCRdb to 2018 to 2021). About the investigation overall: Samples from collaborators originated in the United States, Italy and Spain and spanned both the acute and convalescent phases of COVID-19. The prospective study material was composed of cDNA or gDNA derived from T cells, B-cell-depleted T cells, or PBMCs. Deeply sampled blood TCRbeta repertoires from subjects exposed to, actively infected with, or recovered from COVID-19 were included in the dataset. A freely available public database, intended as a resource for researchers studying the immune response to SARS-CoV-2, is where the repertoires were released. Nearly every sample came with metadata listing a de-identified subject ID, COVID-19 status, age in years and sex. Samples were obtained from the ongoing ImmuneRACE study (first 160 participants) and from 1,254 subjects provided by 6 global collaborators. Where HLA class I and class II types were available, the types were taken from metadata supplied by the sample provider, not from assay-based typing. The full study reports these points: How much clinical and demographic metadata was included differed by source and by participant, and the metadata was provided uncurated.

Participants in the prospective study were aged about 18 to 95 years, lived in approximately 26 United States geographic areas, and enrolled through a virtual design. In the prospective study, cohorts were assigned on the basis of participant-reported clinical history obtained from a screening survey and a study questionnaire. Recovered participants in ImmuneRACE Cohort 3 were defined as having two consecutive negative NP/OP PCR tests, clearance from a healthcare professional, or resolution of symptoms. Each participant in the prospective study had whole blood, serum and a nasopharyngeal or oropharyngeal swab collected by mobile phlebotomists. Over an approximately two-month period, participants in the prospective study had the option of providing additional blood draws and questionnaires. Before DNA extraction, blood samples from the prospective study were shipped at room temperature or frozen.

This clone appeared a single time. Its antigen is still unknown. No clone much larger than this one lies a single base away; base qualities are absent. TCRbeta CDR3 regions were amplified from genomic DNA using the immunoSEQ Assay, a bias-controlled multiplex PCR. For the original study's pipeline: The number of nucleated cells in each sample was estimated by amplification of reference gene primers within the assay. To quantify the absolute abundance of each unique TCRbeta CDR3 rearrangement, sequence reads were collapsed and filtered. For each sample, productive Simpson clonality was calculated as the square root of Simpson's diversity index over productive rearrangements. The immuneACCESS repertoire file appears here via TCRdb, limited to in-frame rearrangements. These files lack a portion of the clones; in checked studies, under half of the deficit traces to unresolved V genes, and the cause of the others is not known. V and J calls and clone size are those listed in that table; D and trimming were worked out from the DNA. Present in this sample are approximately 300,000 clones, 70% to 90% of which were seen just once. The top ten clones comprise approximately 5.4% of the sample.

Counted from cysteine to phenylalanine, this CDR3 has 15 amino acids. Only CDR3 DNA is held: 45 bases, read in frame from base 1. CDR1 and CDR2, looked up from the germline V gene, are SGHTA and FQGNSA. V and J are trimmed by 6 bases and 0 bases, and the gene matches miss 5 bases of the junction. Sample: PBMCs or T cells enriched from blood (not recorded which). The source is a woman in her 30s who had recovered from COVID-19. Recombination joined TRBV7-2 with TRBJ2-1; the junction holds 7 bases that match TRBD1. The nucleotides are TGTGCCAGCAGACGACAGGGTAGCTCCTACAATGAGCAGTTCTTC. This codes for CASRRQGSSYNEQFF.